This T cell receptor beta chain was documented in a study of post-analysis software for immune sequencing data. The CDR3 spans 15 residues. CDR1 and CDR2 (germline): SGDLS, YYNGEE. Trimming shortened V by 0 bases and J by 3 bases, and 10 bases separated the two germline ends. The study's findings and limits: TRBV segments more frequent in patients than in controls numbered several and included TRBV5-6, TRBV5-1 and TRBV20-1.

The authors incorporated unique molecular identifiers into the TCR beta cDNA libraries. TCRdb analysed the PCR reads with MiXCR anew, one entry per CDR3 protein. The data hold about 540,000 distinct CDR3 sequences, with roughly 34% observed a single time. Worth noting for this clonotype: What it recognizes is unknown.

Sequenced material: blood. The chain uses TRBV9 and TRBJ2-1; D ambiguous. This clonotype was obtained from a girl aged 2-17 years with multiple sclerosis. CDR3 DNA sequence: TGTGCCAGCAGCGTAGAAACGGCCTACTACAATGAGCAGTTCTTC. It yields the protein CASSVETAYYNEQFF. Full variable domain (rest looked up from reference TRBV9 and TRBJ2-1): DSGVTQTPKHLITATGQRVTLRCSPRSGDLSVYWYQQSLDQGLQFLIQYYNGEERAKGNILERFSAQQFPDLHSELNLSSLELGDSALYFCASSVETAYYNEQFFGPGTRLTVL.